This is a list of T cell receptor beta chains from one sample in a study of CXCR3-negative and CXCR3-positive naive CD8 T cells. Each CDR3 protein gets one entry in TCRdb, which reprocessed the 5' RACE reads and gives no DNA. The table lists about 130,000 distinct CDR3 sequences, with 0.29% in the top ten. Sequences were obtained from naive CXCR3- CD8+ T cells from blood. Receptors originate from a human donor in good health. Some clones in this sample may be carry-over from other donors' samples. Each CDR3 is given with its conserved first and last residue.

j_gene: TRBJ2-1
v_gene: TRBV28
CDR3aa: CASSFELAGGSSYNEQFF

j_gene: TRBJ2-1
v_gene: TRBV14
CDR3aa: CASSQTGYNEQFF

j_gene: TRBJ2-2
v_gene: TRBV7-9
CDR3aa: CASSPLNTGELFF

j_gene: TRBJ1-2
v_gene: TRBV29-1
CDR3aa: CSVEIINGYTF

j_gene: TRBJ1-1
v_gene: TRBV13
CDR3aa: CASASGLSTEAFF

j_gene: TRBJ2-7
v_gene: TRBV5-4
CDR3aa: CASSFRGQGYHEQYF

j_gene: TRBJ2-2
v_gene: TRBV11-2
CDR3aa: CASSLGGSYSGELFF

j_gene: TRBJ1-1
v_gene: TRBV5-1
CDR3aa: CASSEDRFSEAFF

j_gene: TRBJ2-6
v_gene: TRBV29-1
CDR3aa: CSVVGGDSGANVLTF

j_gene: TRBJ2-7
v_gene: TRBV14
CDR3aa: CASSQALQRFGGAEQYF

j_gene: TRBJ2-1
v_gene: TRBV29-1
CDR3aa: CSVIIGSPSYNEQFF

j_gene: TRBJ2-7
v_gene: TRBV28
CDR3aa: CASSLMTIGPGTEQYF

j_gene: TRBJ2-7
v_gene: TRBV24-1
CDR3aa: CATSETGAPTYEQYF

j_gene: TRBJ2-2
v_gene: TRBV24-1
CDR3aa: CATSDLGLAGELFF

j_gene: TRBJ2-5
v_gene: TRBV10-3
CDR3aa: CAISESRGTSGSQETQYF

j_gene: TRBJ2-2
v_gene: TRBV15
CDR3aa: CATSTRMEATGELFF

j_gene: TRBJ2-3
v_gene: TRBV2
CDR3aa: CASSEGDTQYF

j_gene: TRBJ1-5
v_gene: TRBV7-2
CDR3aa: CASSLEAGNQPQHF